The present entry profiles one T cell receptor beta chain with its context. The method was immunoSEQ multiplex PCR; TCRdb's version includes in-frame clones alone and lacks a portion of them. Here the sample spans fewer than 85,000 clones, approximately 92% being singletons. The data were obtained in a study of control samples from healthy donors and cancer patients. The germline V gene encodes CDR1 SNHLY and CDR2 FYNNEI. Deletions cut 6 bases from V and 3 bases from J, with 8 bases between. The CDR3 is 12 residues long. This clonotype was obtained from a woman between 55 and 75 years old in good health. This chain joins TRBV2 and TRBJ1-2, with a weak D call TRBD1 (6 bases). The sample taken for sequencing was blood. The CDR3 region has the DNA TGTGCCAGCAGGGACAGAGACTATGGCTACACCTTC. Protein: CASRDRDYGYTF.